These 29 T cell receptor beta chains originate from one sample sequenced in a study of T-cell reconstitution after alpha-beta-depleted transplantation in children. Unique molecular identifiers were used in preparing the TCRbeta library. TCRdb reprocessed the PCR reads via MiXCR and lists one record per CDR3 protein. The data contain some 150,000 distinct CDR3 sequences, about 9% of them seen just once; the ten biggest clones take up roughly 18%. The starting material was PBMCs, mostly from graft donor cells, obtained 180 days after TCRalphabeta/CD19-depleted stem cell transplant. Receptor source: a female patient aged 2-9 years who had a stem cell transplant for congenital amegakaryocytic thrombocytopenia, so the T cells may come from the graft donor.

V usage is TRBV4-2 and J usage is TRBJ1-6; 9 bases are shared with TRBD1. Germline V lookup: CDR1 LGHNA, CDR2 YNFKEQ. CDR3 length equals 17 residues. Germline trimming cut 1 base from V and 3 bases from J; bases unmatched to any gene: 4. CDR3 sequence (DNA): TGTGCCAGCAGCCAAGCTTGGACAGGGGACTATAATTCACCCCTCCACTTT. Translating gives CASSQAWTGDYNSPLHF.

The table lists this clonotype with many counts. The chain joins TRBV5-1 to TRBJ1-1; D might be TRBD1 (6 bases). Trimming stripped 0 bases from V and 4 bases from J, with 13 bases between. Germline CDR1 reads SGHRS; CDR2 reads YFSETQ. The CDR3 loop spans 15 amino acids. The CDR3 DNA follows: TGCGCCAGCAGCTTGGTTCAGGGGCTCGGCACTGAAGCTTTCTTT. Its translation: CASSLVQGLGTEAFF.

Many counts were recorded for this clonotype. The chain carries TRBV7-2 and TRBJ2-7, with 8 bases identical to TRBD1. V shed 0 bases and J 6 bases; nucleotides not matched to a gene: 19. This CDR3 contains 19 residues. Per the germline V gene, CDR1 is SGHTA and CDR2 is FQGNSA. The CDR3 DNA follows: TGTGCCAGCAGCTTAGCCCCGCGGACAGGGAGTTTAGTGGATGGCGAGCAGTACTTC. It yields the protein CASSLAPRTGSLVDGEQYF. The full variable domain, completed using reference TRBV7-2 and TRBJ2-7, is GAGVSQSPSNKVTEKGKDVELRCDPISGHTALYWYRQSLGQGLEFLIYFQGNSAPDKSGLPSDRFSAERTGGSVSTLTIQRTQQEDSAVYLCASSLAPRTGSLVDGEQYFGPGTRLTVT.

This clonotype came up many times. CDR3 DNA sequence: TGCAGTGCGAGCCATGAGTTGTCCCACAATGAGCAGTTCTTC. Amino acid sequence: CSASHELSHNEQFF. The genes are TRBV20-1 and TRBJ2-1; D not certain. The V and J ends lost 6 bases and 5 bases respectively, with 17 bases between them. Germline CDR1 and CDR2: DFQATT and SNEGSKA (reference sequence). The CDR3 runs 14 residues.

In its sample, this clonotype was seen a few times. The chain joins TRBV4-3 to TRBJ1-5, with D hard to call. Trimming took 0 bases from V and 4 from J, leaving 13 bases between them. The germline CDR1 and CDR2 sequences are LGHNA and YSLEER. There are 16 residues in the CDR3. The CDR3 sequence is CASSQDIGPRNQPQHF. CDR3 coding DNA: TGCGCCAGCAGCCAAGATATCGGACCCAGGAATCAGCCCCAGCATTTT.

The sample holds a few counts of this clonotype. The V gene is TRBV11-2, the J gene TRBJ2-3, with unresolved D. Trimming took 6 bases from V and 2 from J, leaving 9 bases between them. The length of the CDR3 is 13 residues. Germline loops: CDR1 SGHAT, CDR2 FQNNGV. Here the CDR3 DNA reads TGTGCCAGCAGTTTGTACTTCACAGATACGCAGTATTTT. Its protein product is CASSLYFTDTQYF.

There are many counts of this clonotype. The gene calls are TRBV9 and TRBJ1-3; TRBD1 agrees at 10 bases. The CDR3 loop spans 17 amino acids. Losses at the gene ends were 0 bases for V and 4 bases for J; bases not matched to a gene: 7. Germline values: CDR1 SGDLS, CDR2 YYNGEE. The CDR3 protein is CASSVAPTGGDGNTIYF. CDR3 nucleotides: TGTGCCAGCAGCGTAGCCCCGACAGGGGGCGACGGAAACACCATATATTTT.

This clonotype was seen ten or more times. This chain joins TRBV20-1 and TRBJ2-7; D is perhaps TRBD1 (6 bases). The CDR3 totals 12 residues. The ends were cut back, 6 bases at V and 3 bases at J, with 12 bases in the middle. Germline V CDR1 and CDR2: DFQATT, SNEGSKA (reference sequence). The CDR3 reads CSANTGFYEQYF. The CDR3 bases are TGCAGTGCAAATACAGGGTTCTACGAGCAGTACTTC.

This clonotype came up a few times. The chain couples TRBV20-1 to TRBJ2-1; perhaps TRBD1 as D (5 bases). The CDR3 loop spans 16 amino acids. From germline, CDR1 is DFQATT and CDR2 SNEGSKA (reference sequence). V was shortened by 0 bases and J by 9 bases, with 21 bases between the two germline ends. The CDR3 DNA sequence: TGCAGTGCTAGAGATGGGGCTCCCTCCCTTGATAGTGAGCAGTTCTTC. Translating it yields CSARDGAPSLDSEQFF.

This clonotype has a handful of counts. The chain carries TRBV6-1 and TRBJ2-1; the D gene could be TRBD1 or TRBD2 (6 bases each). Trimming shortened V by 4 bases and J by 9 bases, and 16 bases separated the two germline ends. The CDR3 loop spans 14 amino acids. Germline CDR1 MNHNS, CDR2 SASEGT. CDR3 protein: CASSGLTGGREQFF. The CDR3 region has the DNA TGTGCCAGCAGTGGGTTGACTGGGGGGCGTGAGCAGTTCTTC.

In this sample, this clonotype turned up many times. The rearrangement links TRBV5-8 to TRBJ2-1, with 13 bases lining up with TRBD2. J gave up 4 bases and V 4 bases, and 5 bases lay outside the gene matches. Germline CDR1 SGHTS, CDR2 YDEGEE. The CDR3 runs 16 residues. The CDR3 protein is CASSKPGLAGYNEQFF. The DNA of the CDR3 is TGTGCCAGCAGCAAACCGGGACTAGCGGGGTACAATGAGCAGTTCTTC.

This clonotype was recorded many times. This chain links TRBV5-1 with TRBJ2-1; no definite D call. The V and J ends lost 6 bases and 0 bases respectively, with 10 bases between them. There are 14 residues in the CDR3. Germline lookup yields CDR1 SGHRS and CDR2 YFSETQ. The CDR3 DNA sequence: TGCGCCAGCACCGAGGTAGCCTCCTACAATGAGCAGTTCTTC. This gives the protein CASTEVASYNEQFF.

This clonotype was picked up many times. For the CDR3, the DNA is TGTGCCAGCAGTGGGCTCGTTGGACAGGGACTTTATGGCTACACCTTC. This encodes CASSGLVGQGLYGYTF. The chain has TRBV25-1 and TRBJ1-2; the match to TRBD1 covers 8 bases. V lost 4 bases and J lost 5; bases outside the gene matches: 12. The CDR3 is 16 amino acids. Germline loops: CDR1 MGHDK, CDR2 SYGVNS.

In DNA form, the CDR3 reads TGTGCCAGCACCCAGAGCGGGGGGGCAAATACGCAGTATTTT. Translating gives CASTQSGGANTQYF. The V and J genes are TRBV5-6 and TRBJ2-3, with 10 bases aligning to TRBD2. CDR1 SGHDT and CDR2 YYEEEE come from the germline V gene. After removal of 6 bases from V and 7 bases from J, the junction contained 8 bases not matched to a gene. The CDR3 is 14 residues long. The entire variable domain, with the rest obtained from reference TRBV5-6 and TRBJ2-3, is as follows: DAGVTQSPTHLIKTRGQQVTLRCSPKSGHDTVSWYQQALGQGPQFIFQYYEEEERQRGNFPDRFSGHQFPNYSSELNVNALLLGDSALYLCASTQSGGANTQYFGPGTRLTVL.

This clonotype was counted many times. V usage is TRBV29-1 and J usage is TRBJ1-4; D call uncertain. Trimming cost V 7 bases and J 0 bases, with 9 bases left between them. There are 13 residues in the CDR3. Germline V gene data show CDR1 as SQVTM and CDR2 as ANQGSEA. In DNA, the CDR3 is TGCAGCGCCTTGCACGCAACTAATGAAAAACTGTTTTTT. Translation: CSALHATNEKLFF.

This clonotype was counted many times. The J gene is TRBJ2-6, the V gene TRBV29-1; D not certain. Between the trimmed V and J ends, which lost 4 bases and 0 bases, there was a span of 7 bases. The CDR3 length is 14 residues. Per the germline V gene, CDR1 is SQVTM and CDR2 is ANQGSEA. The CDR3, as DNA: TGCAGCGTTGGGCAGTTCTCTGGGGCCAACGTCCTGACTTTC. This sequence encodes CSVGQFSGANVLTF.

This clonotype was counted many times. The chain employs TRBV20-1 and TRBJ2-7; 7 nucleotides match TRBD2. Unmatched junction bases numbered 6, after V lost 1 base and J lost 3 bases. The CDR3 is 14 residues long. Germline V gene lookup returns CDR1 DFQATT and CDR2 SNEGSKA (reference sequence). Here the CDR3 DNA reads TGCAGTGCTAGAGGGGGAGGGGCGGTCTACGAGCAGTACTTC. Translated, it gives CSARGGGAVYEQYF.

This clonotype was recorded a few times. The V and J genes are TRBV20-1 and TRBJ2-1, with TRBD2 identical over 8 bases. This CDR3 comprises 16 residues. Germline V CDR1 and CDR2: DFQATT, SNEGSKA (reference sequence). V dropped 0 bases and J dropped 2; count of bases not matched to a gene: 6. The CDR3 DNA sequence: TGCAGTGCTAGAGATCGGGTAGCGGGGACCTACAATGAGCAGTTCTTC. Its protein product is CSARDRVAGTYNEQFF.

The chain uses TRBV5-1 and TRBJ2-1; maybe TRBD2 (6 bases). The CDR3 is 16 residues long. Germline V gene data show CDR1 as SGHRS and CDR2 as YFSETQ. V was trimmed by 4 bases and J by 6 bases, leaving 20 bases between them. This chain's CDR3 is CASSRNRDWDANEQFF. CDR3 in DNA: TGCGCCAGCAGCAGGAATAGGGACTGGGACGCCAATGAGCAGTTCTTC.

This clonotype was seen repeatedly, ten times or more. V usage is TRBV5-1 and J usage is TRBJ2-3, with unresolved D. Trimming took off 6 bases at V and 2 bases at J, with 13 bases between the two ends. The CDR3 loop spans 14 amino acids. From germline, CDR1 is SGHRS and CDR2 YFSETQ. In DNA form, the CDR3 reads TGCGCCAGCAATCGGGCGCAATACACAGATACGCAGTATTTT. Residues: CASNRAQYTDTQYF.

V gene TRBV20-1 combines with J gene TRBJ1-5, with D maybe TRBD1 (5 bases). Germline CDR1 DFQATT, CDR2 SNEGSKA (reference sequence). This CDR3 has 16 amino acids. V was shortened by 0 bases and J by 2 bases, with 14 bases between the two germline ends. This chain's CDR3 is CSARDSRDFGNQPQHF. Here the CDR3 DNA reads TGCAGTGCTAGAGATTCTCGGGACTTCGGCAATCAGCCCCAGCATTTT.

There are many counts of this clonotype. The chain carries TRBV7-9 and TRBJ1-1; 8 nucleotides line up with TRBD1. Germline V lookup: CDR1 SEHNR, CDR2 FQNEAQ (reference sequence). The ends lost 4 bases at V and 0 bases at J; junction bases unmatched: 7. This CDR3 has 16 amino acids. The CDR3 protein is CASSSPQDRVNTEAFF. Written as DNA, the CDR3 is TGTGCCAGCAGCTCCCCCCAGGACAGGGTGAACACTGAAGCTTTCTTT.

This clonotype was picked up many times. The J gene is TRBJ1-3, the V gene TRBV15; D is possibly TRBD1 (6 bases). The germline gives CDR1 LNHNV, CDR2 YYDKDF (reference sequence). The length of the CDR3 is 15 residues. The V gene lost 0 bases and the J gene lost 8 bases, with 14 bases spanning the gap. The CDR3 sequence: CATSRDGEQGDTIYF. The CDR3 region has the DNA TGTGCCACCAGCAGAGATGGGGAACAGGGAGACACCATATATTTT. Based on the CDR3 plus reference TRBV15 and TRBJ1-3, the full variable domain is DAMVIQNPRYQVTQFGKPVTLSCSQTLNHNVMYWYQQKSSQAPKLLFHYYDKDFNNEADTPDNFQSRRPNTSFCFLDIRSPGLGDTAMYLCATSRDGEQGDTIYFGEGSWLTVV.

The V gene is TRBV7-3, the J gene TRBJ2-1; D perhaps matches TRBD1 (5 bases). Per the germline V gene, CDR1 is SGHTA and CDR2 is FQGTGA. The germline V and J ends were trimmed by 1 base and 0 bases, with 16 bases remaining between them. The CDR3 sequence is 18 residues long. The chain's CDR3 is CASSLKGGARGSYNEQFF. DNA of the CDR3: TGTGCCAGCAGCTTAAAGGGTGGGGCGAGAGGCTCCTACAATGAGCAGTTCTTC. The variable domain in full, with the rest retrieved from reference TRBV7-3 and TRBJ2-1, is GAGVSQTPSNKVTEKGKYVELRCDPISGHTALYWYRQSLGQGPEFLIYFQGTGAADDSGLPNDRFFAVRPEGSVSTLKIQRTERGDSAVYLCASSLKGGARGSYNEQFFGPGTRLTVL.

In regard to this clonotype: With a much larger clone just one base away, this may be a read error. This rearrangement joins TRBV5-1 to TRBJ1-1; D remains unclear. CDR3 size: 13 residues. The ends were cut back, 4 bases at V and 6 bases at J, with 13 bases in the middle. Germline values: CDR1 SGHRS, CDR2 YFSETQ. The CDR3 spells CASSPEWCSEAFF. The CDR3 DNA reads TGCGCCAGCAGCCCGGAGTGGTGCTCTGAAGCTTTCTTT. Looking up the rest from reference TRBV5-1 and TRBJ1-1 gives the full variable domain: KAGVTQTPRYLIKTRGQQVTLSCSPISGHRSVSWYQQTPGQGLQFLFEYFSETQRNKGNFPGRFSGRQFSNSRSEMNVSTLELGDSALYLCASSPEWCSEAFFGQGTRLTVV.

DNA for the CDR3: TGTGCCAGCAGCGATGACAGGGGCAATGAGCAGTTCTTC. This codes for CASSDDRGNEQFF. The rearrangement joins TRBV5-6 to TRBJ2-1; 8 bases are a match to TRBD1. The CDR3 loop spans 13 amino acids. CDR1 and CDR2 from the germline V gene are SGHDT and YYEEEE. The ends lost 4 bases at V and 6 bases at J; junction bases unmatched: 3.

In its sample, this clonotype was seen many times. The CDR3 spells CASSQGWGSYEQYF. In DNA, the CDR3 is TGCGCCAGCAGCCAAGGGTGGGGATCCTACGAGCAGTACTTC. The chain has TRBV4-3 and TRBJ2-7; no clear D. CDR1 LGHNA and CDR2 YSLEER come from the germline V gene. CDR3 length equals 14 residues. Trimming took off 1 base at V and 1 base at J, with 8 bases between the two ends.

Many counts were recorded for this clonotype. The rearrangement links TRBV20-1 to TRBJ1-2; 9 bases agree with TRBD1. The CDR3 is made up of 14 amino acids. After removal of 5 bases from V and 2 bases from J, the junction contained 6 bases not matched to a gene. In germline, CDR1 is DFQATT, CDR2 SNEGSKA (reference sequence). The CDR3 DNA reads TGCAGTGCTGGAACAGGGGGCCCGAACTATGGCTACACCTTC. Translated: CSAGTGGPNYGYTF.

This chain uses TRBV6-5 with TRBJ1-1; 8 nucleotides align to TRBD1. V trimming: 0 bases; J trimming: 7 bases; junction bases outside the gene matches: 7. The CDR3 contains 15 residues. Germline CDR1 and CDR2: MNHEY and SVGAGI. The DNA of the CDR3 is TGTGCCAGCAGTTACTCGGTTACAGGGGGTAGTGAAGCTTTCTTT. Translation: CASSYSVTGGSEAFF.